This passage covers 29 T cell receptor beta chains from one sample sequenced in a study of cytomegalovirus exposure and HLA in healthy donors. The repertoire was sequenced with immunoSEQ multiplex PCR; TCRdb's copy has only in-frame clones and lacks some. The sample lists 170,000 or so clones, less than 85% occurring once. The sequenced sample was PBMCs. These receptor sequences come from a man younger than 35 in good health and CMV-seropositive.

The chain joins TRBV11-2 to TRBJ1-3; no clear D gene. CDR3 size: 14 residues. Trimming cost V 3 bases and J 8 bases, with 14 bases left between them. The germline CDR1 and CDR2 sequences are SGHAT and FQNNGV. CDR3 DNA: TGTGCCAGCAGCTTGGTGTTGGGGAGGGACACCATATATTTT. Translated: CASSLVLGRDTIYF.

The chain carries TRBV5-1 and TRBJ2-1; 13 positions match TRBD2. The germline CDR1 and CDR2 sequences are SGHRS and YFSETQ. This CDR3 has 15 residues. V lost 7 bases to trimming and J lost 4 bases; unmatched junction nucleotides: 5. CDR3 residues: CASRLAGGYYNEQFF. The CDR3 nucleotides read TGCGCCAGCCGACTAGCGGGGGGCTATTACAATGAGCAGTTCTTC.

About this clone: The germline gene is not matched at one end of the junction; a read error may be the cause. The chain links TRBV11-2 to TRBJ1-5; D unclear. CDR3 length: 14 residues. CDR1 SGHAT and CDR2 FQNNGV come from the germline V gene. CDR3 nucleotide sequence: TGTGCCAGCAGCCTAGACCGAGTCAATCAGCCCCAGCATTTT. It encodes CASSLDRVNQPQHF.

The chain links TRBV6-1 to TRBJ2-7; D uncertain. There are 13 residues in the CDR3. The germline V gene encodes CDR1 MNHNS and CDR2 SASEGT. Trimming left V 6 bases short and J 1 base short, with 10 bases between. CDR3 sequence: CASSLSQSYEQYF. The CDR3 bases are TGTGCCAGCAGCCTTAGCCAGTCCTACGAGCAGTACTTC.

V and J are TRBV14 and TRBJ2-1; D might be TRBD2 (5 bases). Looked up from germline, CDR1 is SGHDN and CDR2 is FVKESK. The CDR3 spans 14 residues. V was cut by 4 bases and J by 5 bases, with 12 bases left in between. This CDR3 is CASSRRTGDNEQFF. The CDR3 DNA follows: TGTGCCAGCAGCCGCCGGACTGGAGACAATGAGCAGTTCTTC.

The chain has TRBV30 and TRBJ2-5; 7 positions agree with TRBD2. Per the germline V gene, CDR1 is GTSNPN and CDR2 is SVGIG (reference sequence). The CDR3 covers 17 residues. V lost 0 bases and J lost 1; bases outside the gene matches: 11. In DNA, the CDR3 is TGTGCCTGGAGTGTACTTGGCGGGAGTATGCCCCAAGAGACCCAGTACTTC. Translating gives CAWSVLGGSMPQETQYF.

The chain has TRBV7-2 and TRBJ1-2; no definite D call. CDR3 length: 12 amino acids. CDR1 SGHTA and CDR2 FQGNSA come from the germline V gene. V dropped 5 bases and J dropped 8 bases, with 12 bases sitting between them. CDR3 in DNA: TGTGCCAGCAGCCCCTTCGGAGGCGGCTACACCTTC. It translates to CASSPFGGGYTF.

The V gene is TRBV29-1, the J gene TRBJ2-7, with 8 nucleotides matching TRBD2. The V segment lost 4 bases and the J segment 6 bases; nucleotides outside the gene matches: 17. The length of the CDR3 is 16 residues. Germline CDR1 SQVTM, CDR2 ANQGSEA. The CDR3 region is CSVGLAGRPWGSEQYF. The CDR3 region has the DNA TGCAGCGTTGGCCTAGCGGGTCGCCCGTGGGGTAGCGAGCAGTACTTC.

V and J are TRBV27 and TRBJ2-7; no firm D call. Trimming shortened V by 1 base and J by 2 bases, and 15 bases separated the two germline ends. Germline V gene lookup returns CDR1 MNHEY and CDR2 SMNVEV (reference sequence). The CDR3 has 16 amino acids. Here the CDR3 reads CASSLYSNTRPYEQYF. CDR3 sequence (DNA): TGTGCCAGCAGTTTATACAGTAACACACGACCCTACGAGCAGTACTTC.

The chain is built from TRBV13 and TRBJ2-3; D may be TRBD2 (6 bases). The ends were cut back, 5 bases at V and 3 bases at J, with 18 bases in the middle. Looked up from germline, CDR1 is PRHDT and CDR2 is FYEKMQ (reference sequence). CDR3 size: 16 residues. This chain's CDR3 is CASSPPQLAATDTQYF. For the CDR3, the DNA is TGTGCCAGCAGCCCCCCCCAACTAGCCGCTACAGATACGCAGTATTTT.

This rearrangement joins TRBV28 to TRBJ1-5; no reliable D call. Germline CDR1 MDHEN, CDR2 SYDVKM. V was shortened by 6 bases and J by 6 bases, with 12 bases between the two germline ends. CDR3 length: 13 residues. This CDR3 is CASRSGDGQPQHF. In DNA, the CDR3 is TGTGCCAGCAGAAGCGGCGATGGTCAGCCCCAGCATTTT.

The chain uses TRBV10-3 and TRBJ2-2; D may be TRBD2 (6 bases). The length of the CDR3 is 13 residues. Germline V CDR1 and CDR2: ENHRY, SYGVKD. Trimming left V 8 bases short and J 5 bases short, with 12 bases between. The CDR3 DNA is TGTGCCATCCCCCGTCGGGGGACCGGGGAGCTGTTTTTT. Translation gives CAIPRRGTGELFF.

V usage is TRBV28 and J usage is TRBJ2-1, with 9 nucleotides matching TRBD1. V was pared by 5 bases and J by 7 bases, with 6 bases of the junction left unmatched. The CDR3 covers 14 residues. From germline, CDR1 is MDHEN and CDR2 SYDVKM. The CDR3 nucleotides read TGTGCCAGCAGTCACGGGACAGGGAATAATGAGCAGTTCTTC. It translates to CASSHGTGNNEQFF.

The chain joins TRBV2 to TRBJ1-2; D uncertain. Germline lookup yields CDR1 SNHLY and CDR2 FYNNEI. This CDR3 is 12 amino acids long. V lost 8 bases to trimming and J lost 2 bases, with 9 bases between them. CDR3 amino acids: CASQDSNYGYTF. The CDR3 coding sequence is TGTGCCAGCCAGGACTCAAACTATGGCTACACCTTC.

The chain joins TRBV28 to TRBJ2-7; D might be TRBD2 (6 bases). CDR1 MDHEN and CDR2 SYDVKM come from the germline V gene. Deletions cut 7 bases from V and 5 bases from J, with 12 bases between. This CDR3 region has 12 residues. The CDR3 DNA follows: TGTGCCAGCACGGCGGGGTCGGACGAGCAGTACTTC. As protein: CASTAGSDEQYF.

The V gene is TRBV2, the J gene TRBJ2-1; 8 bases map to TRBD2. This CDR3 has 12 residues. Germline CDR1 and CDR2: SNHLY and FYNNEI. Trimming at V came to 2 bases and at J to 15 bases, leaving 6 bases not matched to a gene. CDR3 loop: CASSELRGDPFF. DNA of the CDR3: TGTGCCAGCAGTGAACTGCGGGGGGATCCGTTCTTC.

The chain has TRBV2 and TRBJ2-5; no clear D gene. The CDR3 runs 14 residues. V was clipped by 2 bases and J by 1 base, with 8 bases between them. Germline CDR1 SNHLY, CDR2 FYNNEI. The CDR3 nucleotides are TGTGCCAGCAGTGAACAACAAACCCAAGAGACCCAGTACTTC. Translated: CASSEQQTQETQYF.

The rearrangement links TRBV11-2 to TRBJ1-1; no firm D call. The V and J ends lost 4 bases and 7 bases respectively, with 13 bases between them. In germline, CDR1 is SGHAT, CDR2 FQNNGV. The CDR3 has 13 residues. The CDR3 loop reads CASSSEAGLEAFF. CDR3 nucleotides: TGTGCCAGCAGCTCCGAGGCAGGACTTGAAGCTTTCTTT.

The rearrangement joins TRBV21-1 to TRBJ2-7; the D segment call TRBD2 is taken from the table without a DNA check. TRBV21-1 is a known pseudogene. The CDR3 covers 15 residues. This chain's CDR3 is CASSKASVRCDEQYF. CDR3 DNA: TGTGCCAGCAGCAAAGCTAGCGTAAGGTGTGACGAGCAGTACTTC.

The chain couples TRBV5-1 to TRBJ2-1; TRBD2 might be the D (5 bases). The CDR3 totals 15 residues. Germline-derived CDR1 and CDR2 are SGHRS and YFSETQ. The V and J ends lost 2 bases and 5 bases respectively, with 14 bases between them. DNA of the CDR3: TGCGCCAGCAGCTTTTTGGCGGGCGGTGACAATGAGCAGTTCTTC. It codes for CASSFLAGGDNEQFF.

The chain combines TRBV2 with TRBJ2-5, with D perhaps TRBD1 (6 bases). The DNA end is more similar to TRBJ2-7, so the J call may be wrong. Germline assignment: CDR1 SNHLY and CDR2 FYNNEI. The CDR3 is made up of 11 amino acids. CDR3 residues: CASAGTNEQYF. DNA of the CDR3: TGTGCCAGCGCCGGGACAAACGAGCAGTACTTC.

This sequence joins TRBV28 and TRBJ2-1; TRBD2 matches 7 bases. CDR1 is MDHEN, CDR2 SYDVKM, per germline. This CDR3 comprises 14 residues. Losses at the gene ends were 10 bases for V and 4 bases for J; bases not matched to a gene: 10. The CDR3 reads CATTERDLYNEQFF. CDR3 coding DNA: TGTGCCACAACGGAGCGGGACTTGTACAATGAGCAGTTCTTC.

The chain carries TRBV7-3 and TRBJ1-1, with TRBD1 as a possible D gene (5 bases). The CDR3 has 14 amino acids. Trimming removed 1 base from V and 4 bases from J, with 10 bases in between. Germline V CDR1 and CDR2: SGHTA, FQGTGA. The CDR3 loop reads CASSLNSGLTEAFF. CDR3 bases: TGTGCCAGCAGCTTAAACTCAGGGCTCACTGAAGCTTTCTTT.

The chain links TRBV30 to TRBJ1-5; D is undetermined. V lost 5 bases, J lost 0 bases, and 8 bases lay in between. The CDR3 runs 13 residues. Germline loops: CDR1 GTSNPN, CDR2 SVGIG (reference sequence). The CDR3 protein is CAWADSSNQPQHF. The DNA for the CDR3 is TGTGCCTGGGCGGACTCTAGCAATCAGCCCCAGCATTTT.

The rearrangement joins TRBV7-9 to TRBJ2-5, with unresolved D. The CDR3 is 17 amino acids. CDR1 and CDR2 (germline): SEHNR, FQNEAQ (reference sequence). The V end was cut by 5 bases, the J end by 5 bases, with 24 bases between. This CDR3 reads CASSPPRAAPARETQYF. In DNA, the CDR3 is TGTGCCAGCAGCCCCCCCCGAGCCGCCCCGGCGAGGGAGACCCAGTACTTC.

This clone was seen once. The rearrangement uses TRBV7-2 and TRBJ2-7, with 8 nucleotides matching TRBD1. The germline gives CDR1 SGHTA, CDR2 FQGNSA. CDR3 length: 19 amino acids. Trimming at V came to 1 base and at J to 7 bases, leaving 21 bases not matched to a gene. CDR3 protein: CASSLELARGLIIPREQYF. The CDR3 DNA follows: TGTGCCAGCAGCTTAGAGTTGGCCAGGGGGCTTATAATCCCGCGTGAGCAGTACTTC.

The chain recombines TRBV7-9 with TRBJ2-7; D uncertain. Trimming took off 5 bases at V and 4 bases at J, with 15 bases between the two ends. This CDR3 is 14 amino acids long. The V gene's germline CDR1 is SEHNR and CDR2 FQNEAQ (reference sequence). CDR3 region: CASSNPGSPYEQYF. The CDR3 bases are TGTGCCAGCAGCAACCCCGGGTCCCCATACGAGCAGTACTTC. Based on the CDR3 plus reference TRBV7-9 and TRBJ2-7, the full variable domain is DTGVSQNPRHKITKRGQNVTFRCDPISEHNRLYWYRQTLGQGPEFLTYFQNEAQLEKSRLLSDRFSAERPKGSFSTLEIQRTEQGDSAMYLCASSNPGSPYEQYFGPGTRLTVT.

This sequence joins TRBV19 and TRBJ2-1; the match to TRBD2 covers 7 bases. Germline V gene data show CDR1 as LNHDA and CDR2 as SQIVND (reference sequence). This CDR3 region has 14 residues. Trimming at V came to 6 bases and at J to 3 bases, leaving 5 bases not matched to a gene. The CDR3 nucleotides read TGTGCCAGTAGCGCAAGGACTAGCTACAATGAGCAGTTCTTC. This codes for CASSARTSYNEQFF.

The gene calls are TRBV7-3 and TRBJ1-1; possibly TRBD1 for D (5 bases). Trimming shortened V by 2 bases and J by 4 bases, and 8 bases separated the two germline ends. The germline CDR1 and CDR2 sequences are SGHTA and FQGTGA. The CDR3 totals 13 residues. CDR3 DNA sequence: TGTGCCAGCAGCTTAGGGGGGTCCACTGAAGCTTTCTTT. Its translation is CASSLGGSTEAFF.